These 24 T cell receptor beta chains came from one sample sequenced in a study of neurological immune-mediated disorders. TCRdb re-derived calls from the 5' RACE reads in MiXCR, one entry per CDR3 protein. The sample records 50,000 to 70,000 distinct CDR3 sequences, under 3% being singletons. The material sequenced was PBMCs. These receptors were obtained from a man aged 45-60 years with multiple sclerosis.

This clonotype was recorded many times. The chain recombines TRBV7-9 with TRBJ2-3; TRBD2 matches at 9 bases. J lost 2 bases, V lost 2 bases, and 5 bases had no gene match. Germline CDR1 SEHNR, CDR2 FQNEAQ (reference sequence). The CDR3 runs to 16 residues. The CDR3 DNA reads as TGTGCCAGCAGCTTACTCGCGGGGGGGCCCACAGATACGCAGTATTTT. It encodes CASSLLAGGPTDTQYF.

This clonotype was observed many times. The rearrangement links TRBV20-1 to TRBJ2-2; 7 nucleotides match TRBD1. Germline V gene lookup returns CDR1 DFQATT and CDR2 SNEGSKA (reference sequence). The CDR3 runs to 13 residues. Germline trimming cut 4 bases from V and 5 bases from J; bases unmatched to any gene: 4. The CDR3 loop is CSAIGGGTGELFF. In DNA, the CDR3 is TGCAGTGCTATAGGGGGCGGAACCGGGGAGCTGTTTTTT.

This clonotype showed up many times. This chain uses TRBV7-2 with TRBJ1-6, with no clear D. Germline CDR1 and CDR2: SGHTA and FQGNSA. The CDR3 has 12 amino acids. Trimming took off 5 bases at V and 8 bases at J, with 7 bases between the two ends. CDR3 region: CASSLTHSPLHF. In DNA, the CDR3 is TGTGCCAGCAGCCTGACCCATTCACCCCTCCACTTT.

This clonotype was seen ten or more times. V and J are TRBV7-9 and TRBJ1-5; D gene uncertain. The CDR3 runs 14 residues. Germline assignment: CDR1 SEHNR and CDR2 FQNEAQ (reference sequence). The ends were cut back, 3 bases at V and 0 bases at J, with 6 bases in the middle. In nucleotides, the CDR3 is TGTGCCAGCAGCTTTGACGCTAGCAATCAGCCCCAGCATTTT. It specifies CASSFDASNQPQHF. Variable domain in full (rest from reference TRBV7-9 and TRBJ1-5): DTGVSQNPRHKITKRGQNVTFRCDPISEHNRLYWYRQTLGQGPEFLTYFQNEAQLEKSRLLSDRFSAERPKGSFSTLEIQRTEQGDSAMYLCASSFDASNQPQHFGDGTRLSIL.

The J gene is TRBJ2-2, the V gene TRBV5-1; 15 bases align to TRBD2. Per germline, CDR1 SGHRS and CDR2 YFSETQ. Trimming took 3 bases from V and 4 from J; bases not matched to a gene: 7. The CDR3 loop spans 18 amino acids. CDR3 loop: CASSSGLAGGPATGELFF. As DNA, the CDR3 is TGCGCCAGCAGCTCTGGACTAGCGGGGGGGCCGGCCACCGGGGAGCTGTTTTTT.

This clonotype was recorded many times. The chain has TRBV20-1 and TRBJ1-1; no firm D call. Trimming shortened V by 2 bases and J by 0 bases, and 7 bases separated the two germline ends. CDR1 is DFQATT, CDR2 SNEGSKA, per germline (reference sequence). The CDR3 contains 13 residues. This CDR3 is CSARWTVNTEAFF. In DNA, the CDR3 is TGCAGTGCTAGATGGACCGTGAACACTGAAGCTTTCTTT.

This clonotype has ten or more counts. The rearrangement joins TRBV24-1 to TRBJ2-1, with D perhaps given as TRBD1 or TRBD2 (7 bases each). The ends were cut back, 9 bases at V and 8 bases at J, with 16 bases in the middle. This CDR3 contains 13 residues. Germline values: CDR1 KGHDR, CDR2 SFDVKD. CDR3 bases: TGTGCCACCGCCGCAGGGGGGGCCTATGAGCAGTTCTTC. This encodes CATAAGGAYEQFF.

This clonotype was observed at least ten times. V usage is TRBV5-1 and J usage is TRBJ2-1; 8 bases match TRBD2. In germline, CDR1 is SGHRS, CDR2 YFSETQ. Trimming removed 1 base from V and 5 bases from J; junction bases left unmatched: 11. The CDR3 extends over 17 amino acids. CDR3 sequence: CASSLNLAGTGDNEQFF. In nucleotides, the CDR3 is TGCGCCAGCAGCTTGAATCTAGCGGGCACTGGGGACAATGAGCAGTTCTTC.

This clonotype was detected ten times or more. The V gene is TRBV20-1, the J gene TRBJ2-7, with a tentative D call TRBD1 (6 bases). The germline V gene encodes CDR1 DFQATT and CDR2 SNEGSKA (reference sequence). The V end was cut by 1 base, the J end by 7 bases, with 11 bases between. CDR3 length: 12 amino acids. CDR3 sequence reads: CSARAGVGEQYF. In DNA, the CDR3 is TGCAGTGCTAGAGCAGGGGTCGGGGAGCAGTACTTC.

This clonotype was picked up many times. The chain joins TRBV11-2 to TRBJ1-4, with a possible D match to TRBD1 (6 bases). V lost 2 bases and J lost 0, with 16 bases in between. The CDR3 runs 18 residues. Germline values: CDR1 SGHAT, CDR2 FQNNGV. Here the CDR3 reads CASSLRRRGSSTNEKLFF. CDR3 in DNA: TGTGCCAGCAGCTTACGGAGGAGGGGGAGTTCAACTAATGAAAAACTGTTTTTT.

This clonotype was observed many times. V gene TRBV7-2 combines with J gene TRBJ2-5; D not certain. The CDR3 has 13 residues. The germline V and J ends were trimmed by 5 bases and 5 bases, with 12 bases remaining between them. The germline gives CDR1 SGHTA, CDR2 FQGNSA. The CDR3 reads CASSLKAGETQYF. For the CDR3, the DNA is TGTGCCAGCAGCCTAAAGGCCGGGGAGACCCAGTACTTC.

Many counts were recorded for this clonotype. CDR3 coding DNA: TGCAGTGCCAGACGGGGGCAGGACAATGAGCAGTTCTTC. Translation: CSARRGQDNEQFF. The rearrangement joins TRBV20-1 to TRBJ2-1; D could derive from TRBD1 or TRBD2 (6 bases each). Trimming shortened V by 6 bases and J by 5 bases, and 14 bases separated the two germline ends. The CDR3 runs 13 residues. Germline lookup yields CDR1 DFQATT and CDR2 SNEGSKA (reference sequence).

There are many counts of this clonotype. Here the CDR3 DNA reads TGCAGTGCCCTACAGGGGGCACGGGTAGGCTACACCTTC. Its translation: CSALQGARVGYTF. V gene TRBV20-1 combines with J gene TRBJ1-2; 9 bases fit TRBD1. The CDR3 runs 13 residues. V lost 6 bases to trimming and J lost 8 bases; unmatched junction nucleotides: 10. In germline, CDR1 is DFQATT, CDR2 SNEGSKA (reference sequence).

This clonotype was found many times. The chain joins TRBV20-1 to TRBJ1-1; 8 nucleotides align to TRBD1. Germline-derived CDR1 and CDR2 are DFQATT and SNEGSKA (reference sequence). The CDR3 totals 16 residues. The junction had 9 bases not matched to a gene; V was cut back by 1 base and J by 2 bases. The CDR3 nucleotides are TGCAGTGCTAGAGGGGGGTACAGGGGGACAAACACTGAAGCTTTCTTT. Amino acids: CSARGGYRGTNTEAFF.

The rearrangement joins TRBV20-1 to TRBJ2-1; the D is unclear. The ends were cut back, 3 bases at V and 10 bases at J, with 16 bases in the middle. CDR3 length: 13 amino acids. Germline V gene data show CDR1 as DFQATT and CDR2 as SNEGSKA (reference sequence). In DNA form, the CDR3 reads TGCAGTGCTAGCGGAACTGGCTTCGGGGAGCAGTTCTTC. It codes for CSASGTGFGEQFF.

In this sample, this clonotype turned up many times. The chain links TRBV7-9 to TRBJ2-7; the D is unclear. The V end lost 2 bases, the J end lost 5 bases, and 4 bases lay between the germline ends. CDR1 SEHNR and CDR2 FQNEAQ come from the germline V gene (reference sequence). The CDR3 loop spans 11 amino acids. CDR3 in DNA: TGTGCCAGCAGCTTAAACGACGAGCAGTACTTC. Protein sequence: CASSLNDEQYF.

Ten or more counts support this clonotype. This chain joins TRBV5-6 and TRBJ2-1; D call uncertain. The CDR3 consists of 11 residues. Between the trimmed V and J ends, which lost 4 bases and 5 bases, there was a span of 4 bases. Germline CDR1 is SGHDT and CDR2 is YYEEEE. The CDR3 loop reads CASSANNEQFF. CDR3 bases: TGTGCCAGCAGCGCGAACAATGAGCAGTTCTTC.

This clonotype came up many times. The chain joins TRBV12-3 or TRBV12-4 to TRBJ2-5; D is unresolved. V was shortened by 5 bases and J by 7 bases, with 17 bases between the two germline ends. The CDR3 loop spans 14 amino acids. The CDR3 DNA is TGTGCCAGCAGTGGCCCGGGTCCCTCGGGGACCCAGTACTTC. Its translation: CASSGPGPSGTQYF.

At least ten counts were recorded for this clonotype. CDR3 region: CSSYRGREPYEQYF. Written as DNA, the CDR3 is TGCAGTAGTTACAGGGGGCGCGAGCCTTACGAGCAGTACTTC. The chain recombines TRBV20-1 with TRBJ2-7, with TRBD1 matching 9 bases. Germline loops: CDR1 DFQATT, CDR2 SNEGSKA (reference sequence). The CDR3 is 14 residues long. With 8 bases clipped from V and 4 bases from J, the junction kept 12 bases outside the gene matches.

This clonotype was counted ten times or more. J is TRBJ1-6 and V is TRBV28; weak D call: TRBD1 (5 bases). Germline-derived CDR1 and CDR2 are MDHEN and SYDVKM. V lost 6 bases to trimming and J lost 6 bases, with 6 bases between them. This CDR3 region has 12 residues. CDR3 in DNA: TGTGCCAGCAGCCAGGGTAATTCACCCCTCCACTTT. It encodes CASSQGNSPLHF.

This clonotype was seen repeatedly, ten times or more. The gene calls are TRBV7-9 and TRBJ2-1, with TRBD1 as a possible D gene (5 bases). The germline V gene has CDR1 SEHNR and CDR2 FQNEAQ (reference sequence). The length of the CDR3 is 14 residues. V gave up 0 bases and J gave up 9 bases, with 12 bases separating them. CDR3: CASSLAGRFGEQFF. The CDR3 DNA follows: TGTGCCAGCAGCTTAGCGGGGCGCTTCGGTGAGCAGTTCTTC.

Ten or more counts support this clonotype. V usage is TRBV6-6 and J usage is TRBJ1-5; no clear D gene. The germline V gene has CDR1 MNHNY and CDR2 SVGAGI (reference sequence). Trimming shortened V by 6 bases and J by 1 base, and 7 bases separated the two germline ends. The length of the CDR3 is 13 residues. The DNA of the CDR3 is TGTGCCAGCAGGTCTTGGAGCAATCAGCCCCAGCATTTT. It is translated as CASRSWSNQPQHF.

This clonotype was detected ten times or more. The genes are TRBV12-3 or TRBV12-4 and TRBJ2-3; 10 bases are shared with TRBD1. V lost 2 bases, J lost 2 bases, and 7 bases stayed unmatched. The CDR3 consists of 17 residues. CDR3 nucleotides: TGTGCCAGCAGTTTACTTACCGGGACAGGGGACACAGATACGCAGTATTTT. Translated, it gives CASSLLTGTGDTDTQYF.

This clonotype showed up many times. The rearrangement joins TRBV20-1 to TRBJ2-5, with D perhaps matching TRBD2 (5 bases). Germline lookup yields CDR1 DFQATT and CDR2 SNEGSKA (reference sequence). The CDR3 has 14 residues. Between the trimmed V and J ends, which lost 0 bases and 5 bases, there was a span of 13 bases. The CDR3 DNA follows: TGCAGTGCTAGAGATCAACGGGGAAGGGAGACCCAGTACTTC. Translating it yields CSARDQRGRETQYF.